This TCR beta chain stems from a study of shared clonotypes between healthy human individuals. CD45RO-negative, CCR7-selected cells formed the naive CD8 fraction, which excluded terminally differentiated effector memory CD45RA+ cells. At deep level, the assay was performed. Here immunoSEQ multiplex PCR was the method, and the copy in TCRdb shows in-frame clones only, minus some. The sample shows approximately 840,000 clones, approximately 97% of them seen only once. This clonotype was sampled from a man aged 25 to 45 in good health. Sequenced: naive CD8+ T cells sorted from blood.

The CDR3 spells CASSLVAGEGSWHEQYF. The CDR3 DNA sequence: TGTGCCAGCAGCTTAGTCGCGGGAGAAGGGAGTTGGCACGAGCAGTACTTC. This sequence joins TRBV13 and TRBJ2-7, with TRBD2 identical over 7 bases. The CDR3 sequence is 17 residues long. The V gene end was trimmed by 1 base and the J gene end by 5 bases; junction bases not matched to a gene: 14. CDR1 and CDR2 from the germline V gene are PRHDT and FYEKMQ (reference sequence).